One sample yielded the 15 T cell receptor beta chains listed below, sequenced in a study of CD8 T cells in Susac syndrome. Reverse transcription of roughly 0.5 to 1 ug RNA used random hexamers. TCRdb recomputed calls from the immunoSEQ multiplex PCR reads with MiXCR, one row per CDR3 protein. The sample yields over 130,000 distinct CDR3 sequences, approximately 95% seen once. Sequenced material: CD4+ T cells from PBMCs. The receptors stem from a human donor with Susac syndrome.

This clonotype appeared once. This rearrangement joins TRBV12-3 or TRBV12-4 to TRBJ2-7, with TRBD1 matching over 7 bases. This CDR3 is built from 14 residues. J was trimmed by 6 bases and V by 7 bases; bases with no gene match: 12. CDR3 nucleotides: TGTGCCAGCATCAAATCAACAGGGGTGGGCGAGCAGTACTTC. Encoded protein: CASIKSTGVGEQYF.

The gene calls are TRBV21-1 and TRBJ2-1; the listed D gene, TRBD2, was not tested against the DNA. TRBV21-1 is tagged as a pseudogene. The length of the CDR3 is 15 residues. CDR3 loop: CARGDYLGSTNEQFF. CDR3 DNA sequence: TGTGCCAGGGGAGACTACCTCGGGAGTACCAATGAGCAGTTCTTC.

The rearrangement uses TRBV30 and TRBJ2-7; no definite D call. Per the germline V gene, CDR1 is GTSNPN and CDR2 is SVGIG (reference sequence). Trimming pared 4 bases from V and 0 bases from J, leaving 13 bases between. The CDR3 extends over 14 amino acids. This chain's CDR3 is CAWKFGDNSYEQYF. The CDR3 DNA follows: TGTGCCTGGAAATTCGGTGACAACTCCTACGAGCAGTACTTC.

The CDR3 bases are TGCAGTGCCCCGGGGCTAGCGGGAGGCACAGATACGCAGTATTTT. Protein sequence: CSAPGLAGGTDTQYF. The chain joins TRBV20-1 to TRBJ2-3; 10 positions match TRBD2. The CDR3 has 15 amino acids. With 6 bases clipped from V and 1 base from J, the junction kept 7 bases outside the gene matches. Germline CDR1 and CDR2: DFQATT and SNEGSKA (reference sequence).

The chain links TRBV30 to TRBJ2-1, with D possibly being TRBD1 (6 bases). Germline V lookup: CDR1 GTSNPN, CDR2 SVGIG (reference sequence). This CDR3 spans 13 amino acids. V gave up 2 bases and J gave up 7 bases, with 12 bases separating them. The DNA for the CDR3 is TGTGCCTGGAGTCGACAGGTGGGTAATGAGCAGTTCTTC. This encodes CAWSRQVGNEQFF. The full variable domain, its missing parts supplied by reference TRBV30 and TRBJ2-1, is SQTIHQWPATLVQPVGSPLSLECTVEGTSNPNLYWYRQAAGRGLQLLFYSVGIGQISSEVPQNLSASRPQDRQFILSSKKLLLSDSGFYLCAWSRQVGNEQFFGPGTRLTVL.

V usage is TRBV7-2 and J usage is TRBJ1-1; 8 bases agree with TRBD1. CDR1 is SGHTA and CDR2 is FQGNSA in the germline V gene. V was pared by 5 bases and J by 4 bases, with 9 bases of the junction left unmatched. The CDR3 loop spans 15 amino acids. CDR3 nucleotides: TGTGCCAGCAGCCAGGCGGACAGGGTGGCCACTGAAGCTTTCTTT. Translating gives CASSQADRVATEAFF.

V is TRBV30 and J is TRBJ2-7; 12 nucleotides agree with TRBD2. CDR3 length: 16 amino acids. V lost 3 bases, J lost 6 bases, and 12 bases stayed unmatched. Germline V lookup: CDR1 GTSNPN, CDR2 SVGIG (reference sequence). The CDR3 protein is CAWSRRRLAGDPEQYF. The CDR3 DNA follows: TGTGCCTGGAGCCGACGTCGACTAGCGGGAGACCCCGAGCAGTACTTC.

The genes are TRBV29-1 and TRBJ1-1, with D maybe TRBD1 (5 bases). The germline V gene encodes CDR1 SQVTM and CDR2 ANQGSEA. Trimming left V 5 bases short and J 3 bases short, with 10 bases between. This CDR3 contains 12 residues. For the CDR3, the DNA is TGCAGCGTTATCAGGGATTACACTGAAGCTTTCTTT. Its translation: CSVIRDYTEAFF.

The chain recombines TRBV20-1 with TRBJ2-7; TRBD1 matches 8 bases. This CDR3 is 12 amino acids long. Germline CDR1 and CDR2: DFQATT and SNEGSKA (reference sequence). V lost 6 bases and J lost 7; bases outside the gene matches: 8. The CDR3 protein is CSARTGTREQYF. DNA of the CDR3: TGCAGTGCGCGGACAGGGACTCGGGAGCAGTACTTC.

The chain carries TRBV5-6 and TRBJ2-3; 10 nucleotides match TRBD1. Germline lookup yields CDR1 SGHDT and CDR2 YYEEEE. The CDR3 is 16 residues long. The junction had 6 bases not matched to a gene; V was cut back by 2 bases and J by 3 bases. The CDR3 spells CASSFLTGGLTDTQYF. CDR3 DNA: TGTGCCAGCAGCTTTCTGACAGGGGGCCTGACAGATACGCAGTATTTT.

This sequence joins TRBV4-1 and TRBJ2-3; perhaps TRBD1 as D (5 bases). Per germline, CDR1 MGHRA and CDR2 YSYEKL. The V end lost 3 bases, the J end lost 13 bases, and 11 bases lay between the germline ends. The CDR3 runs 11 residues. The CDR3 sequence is CASSQNRIEYF. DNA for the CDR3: TGCGCCAGCAGCCAGAACAGGATAGAGTATTTT.

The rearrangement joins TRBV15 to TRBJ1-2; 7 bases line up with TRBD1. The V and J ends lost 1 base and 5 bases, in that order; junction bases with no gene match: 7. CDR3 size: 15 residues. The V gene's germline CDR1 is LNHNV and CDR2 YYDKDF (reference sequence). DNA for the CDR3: TGTGCCACCAGCAGAGCCGGGACAGCTACGTATGGCTACACCTTC. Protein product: CATSRAGTATYGYTF.

CDR3 protein: CASSDAGDEQFF. CDR3 DNA: TGTGCCAGCAGTGACGCCGGGGATGAGCAGTTCTTC. The chain is built from TRBV25-1 and TRBJ2-1; a weak D match, TRBD2 (5 bases). The CDR3 sequence is 12 residues long. Germline values: CDR1 MGHDK, CDR2 SYGVNS. Between the trimmed V and J ends, which lost 3 bases and 8 bases, there was a span of 8 bases.

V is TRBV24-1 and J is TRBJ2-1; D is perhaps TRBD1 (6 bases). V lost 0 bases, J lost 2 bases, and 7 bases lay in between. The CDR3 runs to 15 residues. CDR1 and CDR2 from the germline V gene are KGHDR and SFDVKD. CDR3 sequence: CATSDLRTAYNEQFF. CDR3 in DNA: TGTGCCACCAGTGATTTGCGGACAGCCTACAATGAGCAGTTCTTC.

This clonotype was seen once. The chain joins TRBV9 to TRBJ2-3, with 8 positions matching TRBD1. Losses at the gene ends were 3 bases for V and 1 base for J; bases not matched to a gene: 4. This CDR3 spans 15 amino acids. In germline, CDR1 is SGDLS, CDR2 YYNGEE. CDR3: CASSATDRGTDTQYF. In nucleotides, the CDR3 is TGTGCCAGCAGCGCAACGGACAGGGGCACAGATACGCAGTATTTT.